Shown below are 17 T cell receptor beta chains from a single sample sequenced in a study of cytomegalovirus exposure and HLA in healthy donors. The PCR contained 60 Vbeta and 13 Jbeta primers. Profiling relied on immunoSEQ multiplex PCR, and the TCRdb table lists in-frame clones only, not all of them. The sample yields over 100,000 clones, 77% seen once. Sequenced sample: PBMCs. These receptors all come from a middle-aged man in good health and CMV-seropositive.

V is TRBV6-6 and J is TRBJ1-3; D is perhaps TRBD1 (5 bases). This CDR3 contains 15 residues. Per germline, CDR1 MNHNY and CDR2 SVGAGI (reference sequence). The V gene lost 4 bases and the J gene lost 0 bases, with 10 bases spanning the gap. This CDR3 is CASSWAGGSGNTIYF. The CDR3 nucleotides are TGTGCCAGCAGTTGGGCGGGGGGCTCTGGAAACACCATATATTTT.

The chain joins TRBV27 to TRBJ1-5; 7 nucleotides align to TRBD1. The V and J ends lost 5 bases and 5 bases, in that order; junction bases with no gene match: 12. CDR1 and CDR2 (germline): MNHEY, SMNVEV (reference sequence). CDR3 length: 16 residues. The CDR3 protein is CASSPLGQKLDQPQHF. CDR3 in DNA: TGTGCCAGCAGTCCCCTGGGACAGAAATTAGATCAGCCCCAGCATTTT.

The chain has TRBV27 and TRBJ2-1; the match to TRBD2 covers 8 bases. V shed 8 bases and J 7 bases; nucleotides not matched to a gene: 10. Per the germline V gene, CDR1 is MNHEY and CDR2 is SMNVEV (reference sequence). The CDR3 is made up of 14 amino acids. For the CDR3, the DNA is TGTGCCAGCGGCAGAGGCGGGGGGCTTAATGAGCAGTTCTTC. It encodes CASGRGGGLNEQFF.

The V and J genes are TRBV7-2 and TRBJ2-5; D possibly corresponds to TRBD2 (5 bases). Trimming took 5 bases from V and 5 from J, leaving 18 bases between them. CDR3 size: 15 residues. Looked up from germline, CDR1 is SGHTA and CDR2 is FQGNSA. The CDR3 sequence: CASSPGSSARETQYF. The CDR3 DNA follows: TGTGCCAGCAGCCCGGGATCGTCGGCTAGGGAGACCCAGTACTTC.

The rearrangement links TRBV19 to TRBJ1-2, with 9 bases lining up with TRBD1. CDR1 is LNHDA, CDR2 SQIVND, per germline (reference sequence). The CDR3 is 17 amino acids. The J segment lost 4 bases and the V segment lost 0 bases, leaving 9 bases of the junction unmatched. CDR3 sequence (DNA): TGTGCCAGTAGTATAGAAGCATTATCGGACAGGGGCTATGGCTACACCTTC. This encodes CASSIEALSDRGYGYTF.

This clone appeared a few times. The chain is built from TRBV7-9 and TRBJ2-7, with 10 bases that match TRBD1. There are 13 residues in the CDR3. The ends lost 8 bases at V and 5 bases at J; junction bases unmatched: 6. The V gene's germline CDR1 is SEHNR and CDR2 FQNEAQ (reference sequence). CDR3 region: CASGDRGSDEQYF. The CDR3 DNA reads as TGTGCCAGCGGGGACAGGGGTTCGGACGAGCAGTACTTC.

The V gene is TRBV19, the J gene TRBJ2-3; D perhaps matches TRBD1 (6 bases). Germline V gives CDR1 LNHDA, CDR2 SQIVND (reference sequence). This CDR3 is built from 12 residues. The V end was cut by 6 bases, the J end by 8 bases, with 12 bases between. CDR3 nucleotides: TGTGCCAGTAGCCCCCCGGACAGTACGCAGTATTTT. It specifies CASSPPDSTQYF.

The CDR3 sequence: CASRPRDFFTDTQYF. The CDR3 region has the DNA TGCGCCAGCAGACCGCGGGACTTTTTCACAGATACGCAGTATTTT. The chain couples TRBV5-1 to TRBJ2-3; possibly TRBD2 for D (6 bases). The CDR3 contains 15 residues. Per the germline V gene, CDR1 is SGHRS and CDR2 is YFSETQ. Between the trimmed V and J ends, which lost 5 bases and 2 bases, there was a span of 15 bases.

The chain has TRBV5-1 and TRBJ2-4, with D perhaps TRBD2 (5 bases). The CDR3 has 16 amino acids. Germline V gene lookup returns CDR1 SGHRS and CDR2 YFSETQ. The V end was cut by 0 bases, the J end by 8 bases, with 18 bases between. The CDR3 spells CASSLGSGTGWDIQYF. The CDR3 coding sequence is TGCGCCAGCAGCTTGGGTTCTGGAACGGGGTGGGACATTCAGTACTTC.

The chain uses TRBV5-6 and TRBJ1-2, with D perhaps TRBD1 (6 bases). V lost 4 bases and J lost 2, with 15 bases in between. In germline, CDR1 is SGHDT, CDR2 YYEEEE. CDR3 size: 15 residues. CDR3 nucleotide sequence: TGTGCCAGCAGCGCCTTGCAGGGGTTGAACTATGGCTACACCTTC. This codes for CASSALQGLNYGYTF.

The rearrangement uses TRBV30 and TRBJ1-2; 9 bases line up with TRBD1. The junction had 18 bases not matched to a gene; V was cut back by 7 bases and J by 6 bases. In germline, CDR1 is GTSNPN, CDR2 SVGIG (reference sequence). This CDR3 has 16 amino acids. For the CDR3, the DNA is TGTGCCTTCTCCCGGGACAGGGTAATCGTTTTGGATGGCTACACCTTC. This encodes CAFSRDRVIVLDGYTF.

The chain employs TRBV5-1 and TRBJ2-1, with D perhaps matching TRBD2 (5 bases). The germline CDR1 and CDR2 sequences are SGHRS and YFSETQ. CDR3 length equals 13 residues. V gave up 2 bases and J gave up 9 bases, with 12 bases separating them. CDR3 DNA sequence: TGCGCCAGCAGCTTAGTCGAGGCGGGTGAGCAGTTCTTC. This translates into CASSLVEAGEQFF.

This clone was recorded many times. J is TRBJ1-6 and V is TRBV7-2; TRBD1 matches at 7 bases. CDR1 is SGHTA and CDR2 is FQGNSA in the germline V gene. The CDR3 length is 14 residues. With V trimmed by 5 bases and J by 7 bases, 5 bases remained unmatched. CDR3 region: CASSHGQENSPLHF. The CDR3 bases are TGTGCCAGCAGCCACGGACAGGAAAATTCACCCCTCCACTTT.

The V and J genes are TRBV11-2 and TRBJ2-2, with 15 bases lining up with TRBD2. V lost 4 bases, J lost 8 bases, and 8 bases stayed unmatched. Germline V lookup: CDR1 SGHAT, CDR2 FQNNGV. The CDR3 consists of 17 residues. This CDR3 is CASSYRTSGGVRGELFF. Written as DNA, the CDR3 is TGTGCCAGCAGCTACCGGACTAGCGGGGGGGTTAGGGGGGAGCTGTTTTTT.

This sequence joins TRBV14 and TRBJ2-1; D gene uncertain. Germline V gives CDR1 SGHDN, CDR2 FVKESK. Trimming removed 3 bases at V and 6 bases at J, with 12 bases between. The CDR3 consists of 14 residues. The CDR3 nucleotides read TGTGCCAGCAGCCAGGAGAAAGTCCTCAATGAGCAGTTCTTC. Translation: CASSQEKVLNEQFF. Complete variable domain (other parts from reference TRBV14 and TRBJ2-1): EAGVTQFPSHSVIEKGQTVTLRCDPISGHDNLYWYRRVMGKEIKFLLHFVKESKQDESGMPNNRFLAERTGGTYSTLKVQPAELEDSGVYFCASSQEKVLNEQFFGPGTRLTVL.

The chain carries TRBV11-1 and TRBJ2-6; TRBD2 might be the D (6 bases). V was clipped by 5 bases and J by 1 base, with 12 bases between them. This CDR3 region has 16 residues. Germline CDR1 SGHAT, CDR2 FQDESV (reference sequence). In DNA, the CDR3 is TGTGCCAGCAGCCCCGGTGGGGGGTCTGGGGCCAACGTCCTGACTTTC. Translation gives CASSPGGGSGANVLTF.

This clone appeared a few times. The chain employs TRBV28 and TRBJ1-4; D gene uncertain. Germline V gene lookup returns CDR1 MDHEN and CDR2 SYDVKM. CDR3 length equals 12 residues. Trimming pared 5 bases from V and 4 bases from J, leaving 5 bases between. In DNA form, the CDR3 reads TGTGCCAGCAGTCTAAGTAATGAAAAACTGTTTTTT. Its protein is CASSLSNEKLFF. Looking up the rest from reference TRBV28 and TRBJ1-4 gives the full variable domain: DVKVTQSSRYLVKRTGEKVFLECVQDMDHENMFWYRQDPGLGLRLIYFSYDVKMKEKGDIPEGYSVSREKKERFSLILESASTNQTSMYLCASSLSNEKLFFGSGTQLSVL.